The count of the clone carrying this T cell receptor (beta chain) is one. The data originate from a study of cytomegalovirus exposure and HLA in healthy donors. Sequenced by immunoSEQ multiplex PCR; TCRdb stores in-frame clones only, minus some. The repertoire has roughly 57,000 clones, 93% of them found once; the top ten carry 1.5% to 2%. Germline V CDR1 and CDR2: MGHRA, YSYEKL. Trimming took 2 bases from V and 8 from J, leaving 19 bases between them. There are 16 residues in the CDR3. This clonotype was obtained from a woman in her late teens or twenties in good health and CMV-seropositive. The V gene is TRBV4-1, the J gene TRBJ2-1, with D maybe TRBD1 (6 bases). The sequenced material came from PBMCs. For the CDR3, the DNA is TGCGCCAGCAGCCAACCGACAGGTCCAACGCCCCATGAGCAGTTCTTC. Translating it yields CASSQPTGPTPHEQFF.